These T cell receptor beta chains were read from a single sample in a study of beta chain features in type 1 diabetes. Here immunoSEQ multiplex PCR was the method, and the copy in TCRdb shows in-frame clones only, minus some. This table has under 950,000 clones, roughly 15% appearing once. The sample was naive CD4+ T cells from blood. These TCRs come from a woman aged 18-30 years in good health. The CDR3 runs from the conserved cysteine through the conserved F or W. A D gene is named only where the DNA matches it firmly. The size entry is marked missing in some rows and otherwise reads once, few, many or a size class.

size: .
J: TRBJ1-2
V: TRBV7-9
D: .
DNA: TGTGCCAGCAGCCCACAAGTCTCCTATGGCTACACCTTC
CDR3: CASSPQVSYGYTF

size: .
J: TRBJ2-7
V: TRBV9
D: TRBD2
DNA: TGTGCCAGTGCCCGCGGGGGCGAGCAGTACTTC
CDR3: CASARGGEQYF

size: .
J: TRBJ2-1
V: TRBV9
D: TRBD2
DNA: TGTGCCAGCAGCGTTAGCGGGAGCTCCTACAATGAGCAGTTCTTC
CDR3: CASSVSGSSYNEQFF

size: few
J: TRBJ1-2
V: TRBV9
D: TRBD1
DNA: TGTGCCAGCCATTCCGGGACAGGCCCCAACTATGGCTACACCTTC
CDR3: CASHSGTGPNYGYTF

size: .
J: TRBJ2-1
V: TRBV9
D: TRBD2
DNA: TGTGCCAGCAGCGTTCTGGGTATCCCCGGGGGGGAGCAGTTCTTC
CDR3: CASSVLGIPGGEQFF

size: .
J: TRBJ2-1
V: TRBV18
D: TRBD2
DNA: TGTGCCAGCTCACCACCCAGAGCGGGGGTCTCCTACAATGAGCAGTTCTTC
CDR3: CASSPPRAGVSYNEQFF

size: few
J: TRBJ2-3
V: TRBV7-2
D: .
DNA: TGTGCCAGCAGCTTAGGACCGCCGGGCACAGATACGCAGTATTTT
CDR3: CASSLGPPGTDTQYF

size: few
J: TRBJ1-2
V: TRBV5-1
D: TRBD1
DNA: TGCGCCAGCAGCCCCCGAGGACAGGGGAGGGATGGCTACACCTTC
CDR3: CASSPRGQGRDGYTF

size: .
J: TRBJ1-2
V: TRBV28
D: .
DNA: TGTGCCAGCAGTTTGATGGGAGGCTATGGCTACACCTTC
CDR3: CASSLMGGYGYTF

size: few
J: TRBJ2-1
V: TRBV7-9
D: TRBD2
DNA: TGTGCCAGCAGCTTTCATTCGGGACTAGCGGGAGGATATGAGCAGTTCTTC
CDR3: CASSFHSGLAGGYEQFF

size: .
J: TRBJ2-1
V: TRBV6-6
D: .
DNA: TGCGCCAGCAGTTCCTGGACAGACAATGAGCAGTTCTTC
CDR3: CASSSWTDNEQFF

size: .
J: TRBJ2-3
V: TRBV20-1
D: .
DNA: TGCAGTGCTAGAGAGGCAGATACGCAGTATTTT
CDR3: CSAREADTQYF